Below are 8 T cell receptor beta chains sequenced from a single sample in a study of beta chain features in type 1 diabetes. Whole-study results and caveats: A moderate, significant TCRB CDR3 shortening appeared in type 1 diabetes across four CD4+ subsets.

The antigens for these receptors are not known. Reverse transcribing all isolated RNA meant expressed TCRB transcripts were sequenced. This table comes from immunoSEQ multiplex PCR, and its TCRdb copy is limited to in-frame clones, with some not included. The sample contains 100,000 to 150,000 clones, about a sixth of which appear only once. The sample consisted of central memory CD4+ T cells from blood. These receptors were collected from a man aged 25-40 years with type 1 diabetes.

This clone was counted at least ten times. The same CDR3 can be traced to other DNA sequences in this sample. The CDR3 is CASSLAPGQNYEQYF. Here the CDR3 DNA reads TGCGCCAGCAGCTTGGCGCCGGGACAGAACTACGAGCAGTACTTC. The V call is TRBV5-1, the J call TRBJ2-7; 7 nucleotides match TRBD1. Looked up from germline, CDR1 is SGHRS and CDR2 is YFSETQ. The ends lost 0 bases at V and 3 bases at J; junction bases unmatched: 6. This CDR3 is built from 15 residues.

This clone was seen many times. The chain is built from TRBV5-6 and TRBJ2-7; TRBD1 aligns across 7 bases. V shed 5 bases and J 2 bases; nucleotides not matched to a gene: 4. Germline loops: CDR1 SGHDT, CDR2 YYEEEE. The length of the CDR3 is 13 residues. CDR3 in amino acids: CASRTTGAYEQYF. The CDR3, as DNA: TGTGCCAGCAGGACCACAGGGGCCTACGAGCAGTACTTC.

The chain joins TRBV7-8 to TRBJ2-1, with 8 nucleotides matching TRBD1. Germline loops: CDR1 SGHVS, CDR2 FQNEAQ. The CDR3 sequence is 16 residues long. The ends lost 0 bases at V and 9 bases at J; junction bases unmatched: 10. The CDR3 loop reads CASSLAQGGAVGEQFF. In DNA form, the CDR3 reads TGTGCCAGCAGCTTAGCACAGGGGGGCGCCGTTGGTGAGCAGTTCTTC.

This clone was observed at least ten times. V is TRBV28 and J is TRBJ1-2, with TRBD1 matching over 8 bases. Germline CDR1 reads MDHEN; CDR2 reads SYDVKM. The CDR3 spans 18 residues. Trimming at V came to 5 bases and at J to 2 bases, leaving 16 bases not matched to a gene. The CDR3 region is CASSPRTGRVGTNYGYTF. The CDR3 nucleotides are TGTGCCAGCAGTCCCCGGACAGGGAGGGTTGGAACAAACTATGGCTACACCTTC.

This clone was observed at least ten times. This sequence joins TRBV5-6 and TRBJ1-5; D is undetermined. Germline CDR1 is SGHDT and CDR2 is YYEEEE. Trimming left V 1 base short and J 7 bases short, with 12 bases between. The CDR3 extends over 14 amino acids. The CDR3 is CASSLKSFGQPQHF. The CDR3 DNA follows: TGTGCCAGCAGCTTGAAGTCGTTCGGACAGCCCCAGCATTTT.

This clone was picked up a small number of times. This CDR3 is CASSHLGGGETQYF. The CDR3 DNA sequence: TGTGCCAGCAGCCATTTAGGAGGAGGGGAGACCCAGTACTTC. The rearrangement joins TRBV14 to TRBJ2-5, with D tentatively TRBD2 (6 bases). V was pared by 3 bases and J by 5 bases, with 13 bases between. The CDR3 totals 14 residues. Germline CDR1 reads SGHDN; CDR2 reads FVKESK.

The J gene is TRBJ2-7, the V gene TRBV18; no definite D call. CDR3 length: 13 residues. The ends were cut back, 0 bases at V and 4 bases at J, with 7 bases in the middle. Germline V lookup: CDR1 KGHSH, CDR2 LQKENI. The CDR3 nucleotides read TGTGCCAGCTCACCACCGGGTAGTTACGAGCAGTACTTC. Translation gives CASSPPGSYEQYF.

This clone was detected only a few times. This chain joins TRBV7-8 and TRBJ2-6; D remains unclear. Germline V gene data show CDR1 as SGHVS and CDR2 as FQNEAQ. The ends were cut back, 5 bases at V and 6 bases at J, with 14 bases in the middle. This CDR3 contains 15 residues. CDR3 sequence: CASSNNRFEANVLTF. In nucleotides, the CDR3 is TGTGCCAGCAGCAATAATCGGTTTGAGGCCAACGTCCTGACTTTC.